There are a few counts of the clone carrying this T cell receptor (beta chain). As yet, its antigen is unknown. The sample comes from a study of blood T cells in healthy people across ages. Turning to the study itself: Template switching picked up about one barcoded beta molecule for each two T cells. Whole-study findings and limits: Aged donors had fewer naive CD4+ cells and lower diversity than long-lived donors.

CDR3 length: 14 residues. The germline CDR1 and CDR2 sequences are MDHEN and SYDVKM. Primers used in a second PCR of about 7 to 12 cycles were a sample-barcoded 5' primer and a J-beta primer mix. Each cDNA molecule was tagged by a template-switch adaptor that had 12 random nucleotides. TCRdb reprocessed the 5' RACE reads via MiXCR and lists one record per CDR3 protein. There are around 1,000,000 distinct CDR3 sequences in the sample; almost 25% occur only once, and less than 0.75% lies in the top ten. These data were likewise used in another study, on T cells of mothers and their children.

The sequencing sample was made of blood. The receptor comes from a girl between 2 and 10 years old in good health. The chain uses TRBV28 and TRBJ2-1; the D gene is possibly TRBD1 (6 bases). The J call is uncertain, as TRBJ2-5 better fits the DNA end. DNA of the CDR3: TGTGCCAGCAGTTTATACAGGGACGGAGAGACCCAGTACTTC. Translation gives CASSLYRDGETQYF.